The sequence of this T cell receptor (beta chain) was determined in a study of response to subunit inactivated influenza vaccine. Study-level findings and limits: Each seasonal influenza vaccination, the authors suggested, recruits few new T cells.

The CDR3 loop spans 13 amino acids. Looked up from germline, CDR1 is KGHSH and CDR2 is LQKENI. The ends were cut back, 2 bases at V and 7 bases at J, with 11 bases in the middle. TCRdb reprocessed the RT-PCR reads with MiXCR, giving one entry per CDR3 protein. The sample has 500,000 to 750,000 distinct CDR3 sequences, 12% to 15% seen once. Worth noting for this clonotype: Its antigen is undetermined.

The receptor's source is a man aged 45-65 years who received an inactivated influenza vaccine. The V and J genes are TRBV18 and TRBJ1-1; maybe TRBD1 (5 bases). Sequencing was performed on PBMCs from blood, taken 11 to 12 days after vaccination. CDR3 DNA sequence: TGTGCCAGCTCACCATCGGGCCAGGGTGAAGCTTTCTTT. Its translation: CASSPSGQGEAFF.